Listed here are 27 T cell receptor beta chains from one sample, sequenced in a study of human T cells and chemical hapten exposure. Each CDR3 protein gets one entry after TCRdb re-called the 5' RACE reads with MiXCR. The sample records about 140,000 distinct CDR3 sequences, around 4.1% being singletons. The template was total RNA from unfractionated whole blood. These TCRs come from a female donor in good health.

This clonotype came up many times. The rearrangement links TRBV27 to TRBJ1-2; 8 positions agree with TRBD1. The V gene's germline CDR1 is MNHEY and CDR2 SMNVEV (reference sequence). The CDR3 is 15 amino acids. J lost 0 bases, V lost 5 bases, and 5 bases had no gene match. The CDR3: CASSLDRASNYGYTF. In DNA form, the CDR3 reads TGTGCCAGCAGTCTGGACAGGGCATCTAACTATGGCTACACCTTC.

This clonotype was picked up many times. This chain joins TRBV29-1 and TRBJ1-1; tentatively, D is TRBD1 (5 bases). Germline-derived CDR1 and CDR2 are SQVTM and ANQGSEA. V lost 4 bases and J lost 0, with 6 bases in between. CDR3 length: 12 amino acids. The CDR3 DNA sequence: TGCAGCGTTGCAGGGTTGAACACTGAAGCTTTCTTT. Translating gives CSVAGLNTEAFF.

This clonotype has ten or more counts. This chain uses TRBV21-1 with TRBJ2-2; no DNA check was done on the table's D call, TRBD1. TRBV21-1 is a listed pseudogene. The CDR3 is made up of 15 amino acids. DNA of the CDR3: TGTGCCAGCAGCATCGGCCCGGGCCACACCGGGGAGCTGTTTTTT. Translating it yields CASSIGPGHTGELFF.

This clonotype was recorded many times. This chain joins TRBV20-1 and TRBJ1-6, with a tentative D call TRBD1 (6 bases). The germline V and J ends were trimmed by 7 bases and 7 bases, with 23 bases remaining between them. From germline, CDR1 is DFQATT and CDR2 SNEGSKA (reference sequence). The CDR3 is made up of 16 amino acids. The CDR3 loop is CSGTRGARGVNSPLHF. DNA for the CDR3: TGCAGTGGGACGAGGGGGGCCCGGGGGGTAAATTCACCCCTCCACTTT.

This clonotype appeared many times. The CDR3 DNA follows: TGTGCCAGCAGCCCAGGACTAGCGGGGGGGAGTGAAGATACGCAGTATTTT. This gives the protein CASSPGLAGGSEDTQYF. V is TRBV7-8 and J is TRBJ2-3; 15 bases line up with TRBD2. The CDR3 runs to 17 residues. Germline CDR1 and CDR2: SGHVS and FQNEAQ. After removal of 5 bases from V and 5 bases from J, the junction contained 8 bases not matched to a gene.

This clonotype has at least ten counts. At one boundary the junction diverges from the germline segment, which might be a read error. V gene TRBV29-1 combines with J gene TRBJ2-3, with D perhaps TRBD1 or TRBD2 (6 bases each). This CDR3 spans 13 amino acids. Germline-derived CDR1 and CDR2 are SQVTM and ANQGSEA. DNA for the CDR3: TGCAGCGTTGAAAAGGGGGGCACTGATACGCAGTATTTT. Protein sequence: CSVEKGGTDTQYF.

There are many counts of this clonotype. Here the CDR3 reads CASSGGTNNQPQHF. CDR3 bases: TGTGCCAGCAGTGGGGGGACAAATAATCAGCCCCAGCATTTT. The chain links TRBV12-3 or TRBV12-4 to TRBJ1-5, with D possibly matching TRBD1 (6 bases). V lost 5 bases, J lost 4 bases, and 12 bases lay in between. The CDR3 totals 14 residues.

The sample holds a few counts of this clonotype. V and J are TRBV6-6 and TRBJ1-1; TRBD1 matches at 8 bases. Germline trimming cut 7 bases from V and 4 bases from J; bases unmatched to any gene: 11. CDR3 length: 15 residues. Germline lookup yields CDR1 MNHNY and CDR2 SVGAGI (reference sequence). CDR3 bases: TGTGCCAGCACTATGCCACGACAGGGGAGCACTGAAGCTTTCTTT. It encodes CASTMPRQGSTEAFF.

Ten or more counts support this clonotype. The gene calls are TRBV6-2 or TRBV6-3 and TRBJ1-1; TRBD1 agrees at 9 bases. The CDR3 loop spans 16 amino acids. After removal of 5 bases from V and 2 bases from J, the junction contained 9 bases not matched to a gene. Germline V gene data show CDR1 as MNHEY and CDR2 as SVGEGT. DNA for the CDR3: TGTGCCAGCAGTCGCGGGACAGGGTTCGGTAACACTGAAGCTTTCTTT. This codes for CASSRGTGFGNTEAFF.

This clonotype was picked up many times. The chain has TRBV7-2 and TRBJ2-2, with D perhaps given as TRBD1 or TRBD2 (5 bases each). The CDR3 covers 16 residues. Germline V lookup: CDR1 SGHTA, CDR2 FQGNSA. Between the trimmed V and J ends, which lost 2 bases and 4 bases, there was a span of 14 bases. The CDR3 loop reads CASSLLLGAGTGELFF. The CDR3 nucleotides read TGTGCCAGCAGCTTATTGCTAGGGGCGGGCACCGGGGAGCTGTTTTTT.

This clonotype was seen at least ten times. The J gene is TRBJ1-4, the V gene TRBV27, with TRBD1 identical over 8 bases. Germline V lookup: CDR1 MNHEY, CDR2 SMNVEV (reference sequence). V trimming: 6 bases; J trimming: 7 bases; junction bases outside the gene matches: 19. The CDR3 totals 18 residues. The CDR3 DNA sequence: TGTGCCAGCAGCCTAACTCCCGCACAGGGGGACCCGAGTGAAAAACTGTTTTTT. It encodes CASSLTPAQGDPSEKLFF.

This clonotype has at least ten counts. The rearrangement joins TRBV12-3 or TRBV12-4 to TRBJ1-5, with a possible D match to TRBD1 (6 bases). This CDR3 region has 15 residues. V shed 5 bases and J shed 0 bases, with 11 bases lying between them. The CDR3 DNA sequence: TGTGCCAGCAGTCCAGGGGTGGCTAGCAATCAGCCCCAGCATTTT. As protein: CASSPGVASNQPQHF.

This clonotype was seen at least ten times. The V gene is TRBV10-3, the J gene TRBJ2-2; 7 bases line up with TRBD2. Germline CDR1 reads ENHRY; CDR2 reads SYGVKD. The junction had 9 bases not matched to a gene; V was cut back by 6 bases and J by 5 bases. The CDR3 contains 15 residues. The CDR3 nucleotides read TGTGCCATCAGCCCGGGCGGGGGAAGTACCGGGGAGCTGTTTTTT. Translated: CAISPGGGSTGELFF.

This clonotype occurred a few times. The J gene is TRBJ2-1, the V gene TRBV6-2 or TRBV6-3, with 8 positions matching TRBD2. The CDR3 is 17 residues long. With V trimmed by 0 bases and J by 10 bases, 14 bases remained unmatched. Germline V CDR1 and CDR2: MNHEY, SVGEGT. The CDR3 DNA reads TGTGCCAGCAGTTACTCGAAGCTCAGCGGGGGACTACGGGAGCAGTTCTTC. It translates to CASSYSKLSGGLREQFF.

This clonotype has just a few counts. The genes are TRBV6-2 or TRBV6-3 and TRBJ2-7, with 7 bases matching TRBD1. The CDR3 spans 19 residues. Germline CDR1 reads MNHEY; CDR2 reads SVGEGT. V shed 3 bases, J shed 0 bases, and the junction held 17 bases outside the gene matches. CDR3 in DNA: TGTGCCAGCAGTTATCGATTCGAGGTTCAGGACAGGAGCTCCTACGAGCAGTACTTC. Its translation is CASSYRFEVQDRSSYEQYF.

In its sample, this clonotype was seen a few times. The V and J genes are TRBV30 and TRBJ2-1; the D is unclear. Germline V gene lookup returns CDR1 GTSNPN and CDR2 SVGIG (reference sequence). Trimming took off 1 base at V and 10 bases at J, with 11 bases between the two ends. The CDR3 consists of 12 residues. The CDR3, as DNA: TGTGCCTGGAGTGGCGCTACCAAAGAGCAGTTCTTC. Translating it yields CAWSGATKEQFF.

This chain joins TRBV29-1 and TRBJ2-2; D unclear. The CDR3 runs to 16 residues. The germline V and J ends were trimmed by 2 bases and 0 bases, with 13 bases remaining between them. Germline CDR1 reads SQVTM; CDR2 reads ANQGSEA. The DNA for the CDR3 is TGCAGCGTTGAATTACGGACCCGAGCGAACACCGGGGAGCTGTTTTTT. Protein sequence: CSVELRTRANTGELFF.

There are many counts of this clonotype. The rearrangement uses TRBV6-1 and TRBJ2-7, with TRBD1 matching over 9 bases. The trim removed 6 bases at V and 7 bases at J, leaving 13 bases unmatched. Looked up from germline, CDR1 is MNHNS and CDR2 is SASEGT. The CDR3 has 15 amino acids. The CDR3 sequence: CASRVTGTGFREQYF. CDR3 DNA sequence: TGTGCCAGCAGAGTCACCGGGACAGGGTTCAGGGAGCAGTACTTC.

This clonotype showed up just a few times. This chain connects TRBV6-1 to TRBJ1-1; D unresolved. CDR1 and CDR2 (germline): MNHNS, SASEGT. V lost 0 bases and J lost 2, with 13 bases in between. This CDR3 spans 16 amino acids. CDR3: CASSEAIEPGNTEAFF. DNA of the CDR3: TGTGCCAGCAGTGAAGCGATCGAGCCTGGCAACACTGAAGCTTTCTTT.

The chain is built from TRBV5-1 and TRBJ2-3; D remains unclear. CDR1 SGHRS and CDR2 YFSETQ come from the germline V gene. The CDR3 runs 15 residues. The germline V and J ends were trimmed by 2 bases and 0 bases, with 10 bases remaining between them. In DNA form, the CDR3 reads TGCGCCAGCAGCTTCTCAGCGACTAGCACAGATACGCAGTATTTT. Translation gives CASSFSATSTDTQYF.

This clonotype has a count of ten or more. CDR3 bases: TGTGCCATCAGTCCCGGGACAGGGGGCTACGAGCAGTACTTC. This translates into CAISPGTGGYEQYF. This rearrangement joins TRBV10-3 to TRBJ2-7; 11 nucleotides match TRBD1. After removal of 5 bases from V and 3 bases from J, the junction contained 3 bases not matched to a gene. CDR1 and CDR2 from the germline V gene are ENHRY and SYGVKD. The CDR3 covers 14 residues.

This clonotype has at least ten counts. V gene TRBV4-2 combines with J gene TRBJ1-1, with a weak D call TRBD1 (5 bases). This CDR3 comprises 15 residues. The germline CDR1 and CDR2 sequences are LGHNA and YNFKEQ. V was trimmed by 0 bases and J by 8 bases, leaving 16 bases between them. The CDR3 region is CASSQEFSREQEAFF. DNA of the CDR3: TGTGCCAGCAGCCAAGAATTTTCCAGGGAACAAGAAGCTTTCTTT.

This clonotype showed up just a few times. The chain recombines TRBV20-1 with TRBJ2-6, with 8 bases identical to TRBD1. With V trimmed by 6 bases and J by 0 bases, 7 bases remained unmatched. The CDR3 is made up of 16 amino acids. CDR1 is DFQATT and CDR2 is SNEGSKA in the germline V gene (reference sequence). The CDR3 bases are TGCAGTGCCTACGGACAGGGACCCTCTGGGGCCAACGTCCTGACTTTC. Its translation is CSAYGQGPSGANVLTF.

At least ten counts were recorded for this clonotype. The gene calls are TRBV4-2 and TRBJ1-4, with 7 bases that match TRBD1. Germline V lookup: CDR1 LGHNA, CDR2 YNFKEQ. V was clipped by 3 bases and J by 7 bases; unmatched bases: 17. The CDR3 is 18 residues long. This chain's CDR3 is CASSHAKHRGRVSEKLFF. CDR3 nucleotide sequence: TGTGCCAGCAGCCACGCGAAACACAGGGGCCGCGTCAGTGAAAAACTGTTTTTT.

In this sample, this clonotype turned up many times. This chain connects TRBV11-2 to TRBJ1-3; D possibly corresponds to TRBD1 (6 bases). Deletions cut 0 bases from V and 2 bases from J, with 17 bases between. The CDR3 covers 18 residues. Per germline, CDR1 SGHAT and CDR2 FQNNGV. CDR3: CASSLEPTMPGAGNTIYF. The CDR3 region has the DNA TGTGCCAGCAGCTTAGAGCCAACTATGCCAGGGGCTGGAAACACCATATATTTT.

This clonotype was picked up many times. The J gene is TRBJ2-3, the V gene TRBV2, with D possibly TRBD1 on 6 matching bases. The V end lost 2 bases, the J end lost 6 bases, and 18 bases lay between the germline ends. This CDR3 has 16 residues. Looked up from germline, CDR1 is SNHLY and CDR2 is FYNNEI. CDR3 sequence reads: CASSEPGAWKSDTQYF. CDR3 bases: TGTGCCAGCAGTGAACCAGGGGCCTGGAAATCGGATACGCAGTATTTT.

This clonotype was seen ten or more times. This chain links TRBV12-3 or TRBV12-4 with TRBJ1-4, with 9 bases that match TRBD1. The junction had 16 bases not matched to a gene; V was cut back by 5 bases and J by 0 bases. This CDR3 spans 20 amino acids. The CDR3 bases are TGTGCCAGCAGTCCGGGACAGGGTCTGTGGTGGGGTCCAACTAATGAAAAACTGTTTTTT. Its translation is CASSPGQGLWWGPTNEKLFF.